This T cell receptor (beta chain) was observed in a study of regulatory T cells in long-lasting Graves disease (dated by TCRdb to the early 2020s). Context from the whole study: Antithyroid drugs had been taken for less than 3 months by newly diagnosed Graves' disease patients. Patients with persistent Graves' disease were compared with patients with newly diagnosed Graves' disease using TCR sequencing and RNA sequencing of peripheral blood. The study was registered as a clinical trial and conducted in China. TCR sequencing covered 13 persistent and 20 newly diagnosed Graves' disease patients, 33 samples in total.

General study outcomes and caveats: Only the TCR beta chain was sequenced and analyzed. Persistent Graves' disease patients showed lower TCR Shannon entropy and fewer highly expanded clones than newly diagnosed patients, suggesting clonal expansion. The authors acknowledged the small sample size as a limitation that may reduce accuracy. The study examined only peripheral blood because the primary lesion, thyroid tissue, could not be accessed. Patients with persistent disease shared more public clonotypes (over 2,500) than newly diagnosed patients did (around 930).

The time point label on this specimen signifies: newly diagnosed GD, antithyroid drugs for less than 3 months. For both TCR sequencing and RNA sequencing, RNA was extracted from PBMCs using TRIzol. Graves' disease was diagnosed according to American Thyroid Association guidelines. The patients came from an endocrinology department in Xi'an, China. From each patient, roughly 9 milliliters of peripheral blood was collected into an EDTA anticoagulant tube. Ficoll Paque Plus density gradient separation was used to isolate PBMCs, and no additional T cell sorting was done. An Agilent 2100 Bioanalyzer and agarose gel were used to check RNA quality, while a NanoDrop 2000 measured RNA concentration. At least ten counts were recorded for this clonotype. There is no known antigen for this receptor. A read error may account for a junction end that differs from germline. To prepare the library, multiplex PCR was applied. TCRdb names Illumina HiSeq 4000 as the instrument used. To build TCR beta libraries, CDR3 regions were amplified by Arm-PCR using iRepertoire HTBI primers. Before sequencing, the PCR products underwent gel purification. On the authors' methods: A total of roughly 65 TRBV and under 15 TRBJ segments were identified across samples and were used for gene usage analysis of CDR3 amino acid clonotypes. COPE and FqMerger were used to merge filtered high-quality paired reads into contigs. BLAST was used to align contigs to IMGT TRBV, TRBD and TRBJ reference genes, with CDR3 defined following IMGT. Any clonotype with a frequency above 0.1% was counted as a highly expanded clone. Shannon entropy served as the measure of repertoire diversity, while the Gini coefficient captured V-J evenness. A clonotype found in more than one individual was treated as public. The public reads were run again by TCRdb, first through fastp at Q25 and then through MiXCR, and only productive beta chains were kept. Every distinct CDR3 protein forms one entry, paired with its most common genes and DNA. Here the V and J calls rest on TCRdb's processing, not on the authors' analysis. The sample includes roughly 610,000 distinct CDR3 sequences, with about 16% observed a single time. The top ten hold about 11% of the sample.

The data also belong to a second study, concerning T cells in Graves' hyperthyroidism and ophthalmopathy. As that second paper reports: Stable Graves' hyperthyroidism was defined as no progression to ophthalmopathy during 18 months of follow-up. The hyperthyroidism patients were between 18 and 65 years old and newly diagnosed, with a disease duration of less than 2 months. The study excluded patients with uncontrolled infections, other autoimmune diseases, pregnancy or lactation. Diagnoses were established on the basis of clinical symptoms, serum thyroxine and TRAb, thyroid ultrasound, and orbital computed tomography. The TCR CDR3 was subjected to a first round of RT-PCR using the HTBI primer set and the Qiagen OneStep RT-PCR kit. Most expanded thyroid clonotypes (frequency above 0.001) were also found in blood, which suggests that blood repertoires may mirror thyroid immune responses. Ophthalmopathy was separated from stable hyperthyroidism by a 13 V-J signature model, with about 88% sensitivity and about 81% specificity obtained in cross-validation and 80%/75% obtained in testing. In validation, the model predicted progression to ophthalmopathy with around 71% sensitivity and roughly 75% specificity, a median of roughly seven months before onset. A discovery cohort of 95 to 100 patients, fewer than 50 with Graves' ophthalmopathy and approximately 55 with stable Graves' hyperthyroidism, was used to find distinguishing TCR V-J signatures. Whether ophthalmopathy could be predicted prospectively was tested in an independent validation cohort made up of roughly 19 hyperthyroidism patients plus 17 patients who later progressed to ophthalmopathy. The 75 to 100 discovery patients were randomly divided into training and test sets at a 7:3 ratio. In about 6 Graves' hyperthyroidism patients, the study also compared T-cell repertoires from thyroid tissue with T-cell repertoires from blood. After blood sampling, hyperthyroidism patients were treated with methimazole at a starting dose of 30 mg daily, and ophthalmopathy patients were treated with high-dose intravenous methylprednisolone. The libraries were constructed in a second round of multiplex PCR and then size-selected and purified. Libraries were sequenced paired-end with 100 bp reads on an Illumina HiSeq2000. SOAPnuke was used to process the raw data, with reads discarded if the reads contained adapters or uncalled bases, had a mean Phred below 15, or lacked an exact constant-primer or identifier match. COPE v1.2.5 was used to merge high-quality paired reads, and clonotypes were defined as unique nucleotide sequences. Clonotypes were aligned to IMGT TRBV, TRBD and TRBJ reference segments using MiTCR v1.1. Only V-J combinations with frequency above 0.0001, covering approximately 99% of repertoires, were analysed. A TCS score was defined as the ratio between F50 (clonal expansion) and ExV (chaos), using BLOSUM62-based TCRdist between CDR3 peptides within each V-J. Welch's t-statistics and random forest reduced 450 to 600 V-J features to under 15, which were used in a naive Bayes classifier (R e1071). No statistical method was used to fix the sample size in advance, and group allocation was not hidden from the investigators. According to the paper, TCR Vbeta CDR3 sequencing was carried out on 135 peripheral blood samples, which came from fewer than 50 ophthalmopathy, 75 to 80 hyperthyroidism and approximately 17 progressor patients.

This clonotype was sampled from a young man with Graves disease. Donor details come from another sample of the same person, matched by shared clones. This material consisted of peripheral blood mononuclear cells (PBMCs), taken at new diagnosis, from a patient treated with antithyroid drugs.

The CDR3 in this case is CAWSGGAAAGHF. The nucleotides are TGTGCCTGGAGTGGCGGAGCGGCAGCGGGACACTTC. The sequence links TRBV30 to TRBJ2-7; TRBD2 fits 7 bases in the junction. CDR1 is given as GTSNPN and CDR2 as SVGIG, both from the germline V gene (reference sequence). From cysteine to phenylalanine, the CDR3 is 12 amino acids long. Only the CDR3 region is kept as DNA, spanning 36 bases read in frame from base 1.